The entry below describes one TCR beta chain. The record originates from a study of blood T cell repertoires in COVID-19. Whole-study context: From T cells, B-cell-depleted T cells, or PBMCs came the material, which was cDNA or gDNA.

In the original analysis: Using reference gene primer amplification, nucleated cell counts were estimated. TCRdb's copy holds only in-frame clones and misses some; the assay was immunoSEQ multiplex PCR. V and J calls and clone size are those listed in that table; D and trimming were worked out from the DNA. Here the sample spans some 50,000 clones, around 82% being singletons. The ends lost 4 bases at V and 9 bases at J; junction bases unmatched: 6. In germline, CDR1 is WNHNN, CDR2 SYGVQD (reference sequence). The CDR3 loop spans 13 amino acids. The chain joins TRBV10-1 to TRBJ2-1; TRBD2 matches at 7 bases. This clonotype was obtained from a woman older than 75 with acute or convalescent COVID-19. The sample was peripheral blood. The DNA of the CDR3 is TGCGCCAGCAGTGGTGCGGGAGTTGGTGAGCAGTTCTTC. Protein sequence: CASSGAGVGEQFF.